This entry is about one T cell receptor beta chain. Its binding antigen is unknown. No qualities accompany the bases; no much larger clone lies one base away. The immunoSEQ Assay, a bias-controlled multiplex PCR, was used to amplify TCRbeta CDR3 regions from genomic DNA. On the study's bioinformatics: The number of nucleated cells in each sample was estimated by amplification of reference gene primers within the assay. To quantify the absolute abundance of each unique TCRbeta CDR3 rearrangement, sequence reads were collapsed and filtered. Productive Simpson clonality was computed per sample as the square root of Simpson's diversity index over productive rearrangements. TCRdb provides this immuneACCESS table in a form limited to in-frame rearrangements. Some clones are lacking; in checked studies, under half of them reflect an unresolved V gene, and why the rest are absent is not known. That table supplies the V and J calls and clone size; D and trimming were determined from the DNA. Within this sample are a few hundred thousand clones, with around 89% of them counted one time only. Around 3% of the sample is in the top ten clones.

The data are from a study of blood T cell repertoires in COVID-19 (dated by TCRdb to 2018 to 2020). Concerning the study at large: Collaborator samples came from the United States, Italy and Spain and covered acute and convalescent phases of COVID-19. Sample metadata almost always included a de-identified subject ID, COVID-19 status, age in years and sex. Samples came from the ongoing ImmuneRACE study (first 160 participants) plus 1,254 subjects from 6 global collaborators. Where available, HLA class I and class II types were obtained from metadata supplied by the sample provider rather than from assay-based typing. Deeply sampled blood TCRbeta repertoires from subjects exposed to, actively infected with, or recovered from COVID-19 were included in the dataset. A freely available public database, intended as a resource for researchers studying the immune response to SARS-CoV-2, is where the repertoires were released. The prospective study material was composed of cDNA or gDNA derived from T cells, B-cell-depleted T cells, or PBMCs.

Overall study outcomes, separate from this receptor: The quantity of clinical and demographic metadata differed by source and by participant and was supplied without curation.

In Seattle, one collaborating source enrolled patients while the infection was active and tracked those patients longitudinally over the course of disease. Collaborating institutions collected whole blood in K2EDTA tubes following their own protocols. For TCRbeta analysis, collaborator samples were shipped as frozen whole blood, as isolated PBMCs, or as DNA extracted from either sample type. The germline V gene gives CDR1 as LGHNA and CDR2 as YNFKEQ. Reading from cysteine to phenylalanine, the CDR3 counts 15 amino acids. Solely the CDR3 DNA is kept, with 45 bases framed from the first base. Deletion took 0 bases off V and 4 bases off J, with a span of 12 bases between the germline ends.

Material: peripheral blood. The chain was built from TRBV4-2 and TRBJ1-2; TRBD1 is perhaps the D gene, given 5 matching bases. The clonotype originates from a woman under 40 with COVID-19, enrolled during active disease. The DNA is TGTGCCAGCAGCCAAGATCTCAGGGAATCCTATGGCTACACCTTC. Protein translation: CASSQDLRESYGYTF.